The 10 T cell receptor beta chains listed next were all sequenced from one sample in a study of neurological immune-mediated disorders. TCRdb re-derived calls from the 5' RACE reads in MiXCR, one entry per CDR3 protein. Of 65,000 to 80,000 distinct CDR3 sequences listed, 4.8% were seen once; the top ten hold over 2%. The sample taken for sequencing was PBMCs. The receptors come from an older woman with multiple sclerosis.

In this sample, this clonotype turned up many times. The chain recombines TRBV12-3 or TRBV12-4 with TRBJ1-1; perhaps TRBD1 as D (5 bases). The V gene lost 3 bases and the J gene lost 1 base, with 18 bases spanning the gap. The CDR3 runs to 17 residues. This chain's CDR3 is CASSFAGTLGKNTEAFF. Here the CDR3 DNA reads TGTGCCAGCAGTTTTGCCGGGACCTTAGGGAAGAACACTGAAGCTTTCTTT.

The chain joins TRBV18 to TRBJ2-2; 15 bases align to TRBD2. Germline trimming cut 0 bases from V and 5 bases from J; bases unmatched to any gene: 1. Germline V CDR1 and CDR2: KGHSH, LQKENI. This CDR3 region has 17 residues. CDR3 residues: CASSPPGLAGGTGELFF. CDR3 DNA: TGTGCCAGCTCACCACCGGGACTAGCGGGAGGAACCGGGGAGCTGTTTTTT.

This clonotype was recorded many times. V gene TRBV6-1 combines with J gene TRBJ2-1, with TRBD2 as a possible D gene (6 bases). The CDR3 spans 16 residues. Germline lookup yields CDR1 MNHNS and CDR2 SASEGT. V gave up 4 bases and J gave up 0 bases, with 13 bases separating them. CDR3 sequence (DNA): TGTGCCAGCAGTGCCGGCGGGATGACCTCCTACAATGAGCAGTTCTTC. Translation gives CASSAGGMTSYNEQFF.

This clonotype was counted many times. The gene calls are TRBV4-1 and TRBJ1-4; TRBD1 might be the D (6 bases). Germline CDR1 MGHRA, CDR2 YSYEKL. The CDR3 is made up of 17 amino acids. Deletions cut 5 bases from V and 8 bases from J, with 24 bases between. CDR3 in amino acids: CASSTQFNPNREEKLFF. The CDR3 DNA follows: TGCGCCAGCAGCACCCAATTCAACCCCAACAGGGAAGAAAAACTGTTTTTT.

The chain recombines TRBV20-1 with TRBJ2-2; 8 bases fit TRBD1. CDR3 length: 14 residues. Germline CDR1 DFQATT, CDR2 SNEGSKA (reference sequence). Trimming removed 5 bases from V and 0 bases from J; junction bases left unmatched: 2. The CDR3 bases are TGCAGTGCTTACAGGGGGACGAACACCGGGGAGCTGTTTTTT. It specifies CSAYRGTNTGELFF.

There are many counts of this clonotype. The chain links TRBV12-3 or TRBV12-4 to TRBJ2-5, with 10 bases aligning to TRBD2. This CDR3 comprises 16 residues. Trimming at V came to 3 bases and at J to 2 bases, leaving 6 bases not matched to a gene. CDR3 residues: CASSFGSGRGQETQYF. For the CDR3, the DNA is TGTGCCAGCAGTTTCGGGAGCGGGAGGGGACAAGAGACCCAGTACTTC.

This clonotype has a handful of counts. The chain carries TRBV11-2 and TRBJ1-1; D call uncertain. Trimming cost V 1 base and J 1 base, with 7 bases left between them. The V gene's germline CDR1 is SGHAT and CDR2 FQNNGV. The CDR3 runs to 14 residues. The CDR3 region is CASSLGSENTEAFF. Here the CDR3 DNA reads TGTGCCAGCAGCTTAGGGTCAGAGAACACTGAAGCTTTCTTT.

This clonotype was counted many times. The V call is TRBV5-1, the J call TRBJ1-5, with D hard to call. CDR3 length: 13 amino acids. The V end was cut by 1 base, the J end by 6 bases, with 8 bases between. The germline gives CDR1 SGHRS, CDR2 YFSETQ. The CDR3 region is CASSLSGSQPQHF. The CDR3 DNA reads TGCGCCAGCAGCTTGTCGGGGAGTCAGCCCCAGCATTTT. The full variable domain, rest sourced from reference TRBV5-1 and TRBJ1-5, is KAGVTQTPRYLIKTRGQQVTLSCSPISGHRSVSWYQQTPGQGLQFLFEYFSETQRNKGNFPGRFSGRQFSNSRSEMNVSTLELGDSALYLCASSLSGSQPQHFGDGTRLSIL.

In this sample, this clonotype turned up many times. At one boundary the junction diverges from the germline segment, which might be a read error. The chain is built from TRBV15 and TRBJ2-3; TRBD1 is a possible D gene (6 bases). Germline CDR1 LNHNV, CDR2 YYDKDF (reference sequence). The CDR3 runs to 12 residues. This CDR3 is CATSRVTGIPFF. The CDR3 region has the DNA TGTGCCACCAGCAGAGTTACAGGGATCCCTTTTTTT.

This clonotype showed up many times. This chain joins TRBV12-3 or TRBV12-4 and TRBJ1-1; 9 positions agree with TRBD1. The CDR3 runs 14 residues. V shed 7 bases, J shed 6 bases, and the junction held 9 bases outside the gene matches. CDR3 DNA: TGTGCCAGCATTCTGACAGGGGGAAGGTCTGAAGCTTTCTTT. Translated: CASILTGGRSEAFF.